The present TCR beta chain was sequenced within a study of post-analysis software for immune sequencing data. Study context: The disease courses spanned relapsing-remitting, secondary progressive and progressive-relapsing forms of multiple sclerosis.

From germline, CDR1 is SQVTM and CDR2 ANQGSEA. V lost 7 bases to trimming and J lost 7 bases; unmatched junction nucleotides: 8. The CDR3 consists of 12 residues. Study-level points and caveats: Samples sharing a preparation batch grouped tightly together when assessed by F measure. Higher frequency in patients than in controls was seen for a handful of TRBV segments, with TRBV5-6, TRBV5-1 and TRBV20-1 among them. For normalized Chao1 diversity, multiple sclerosis patients scored significantly lower than controls did.

This clonotype was detected only once. Its cognate antigen is unknown. The TCR beta cDNA libraries contained unique molecular identifiers. With roughly 1 to 11 million T cells as the source, 400,000 to 550,000 cDNA molecules resulted. MiXCR, applied by TCRdb to the PCR reads, yields one record per CDR3 protein. In the table there are about 820,000 distinct CDR3 sequences, approximately 57% of which are singletons. This clonotype was sampled from a girl aged 10 to 17 with multiple sclerosis. The chain has TRBV29-1 and TRBJ1-1, with 8 bases lining up with TRBD1. Sequencing was carried out using blood. The CDR3 sequence is CSAGGTGLEAFF. As DNA, the CDR3 is TGCAGCGCCGGCGGGACAGGACTTGAAGCTTTCTTT.